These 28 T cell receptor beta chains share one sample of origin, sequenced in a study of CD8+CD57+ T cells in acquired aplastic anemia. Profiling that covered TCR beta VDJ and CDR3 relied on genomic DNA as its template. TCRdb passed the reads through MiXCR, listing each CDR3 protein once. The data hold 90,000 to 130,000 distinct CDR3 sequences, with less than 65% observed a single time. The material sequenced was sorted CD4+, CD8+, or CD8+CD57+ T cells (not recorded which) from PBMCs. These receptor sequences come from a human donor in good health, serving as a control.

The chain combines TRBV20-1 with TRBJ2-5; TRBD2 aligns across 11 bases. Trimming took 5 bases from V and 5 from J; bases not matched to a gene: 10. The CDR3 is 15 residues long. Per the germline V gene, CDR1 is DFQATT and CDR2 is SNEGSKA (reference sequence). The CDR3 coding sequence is TGCAGTGCTCCCGGTAGCGGGGGGGCAAGTGAGACCCAGTACTTC. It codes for CSAPGSGGASETQYF.

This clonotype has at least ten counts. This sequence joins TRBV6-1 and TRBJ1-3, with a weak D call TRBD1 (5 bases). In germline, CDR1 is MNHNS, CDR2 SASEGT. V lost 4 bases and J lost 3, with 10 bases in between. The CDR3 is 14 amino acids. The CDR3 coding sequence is TGTGCCAGCAGTGCCGGGGGTGGTGGAAACACCATATATTTT. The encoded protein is CASSAGGGGNTIYF.

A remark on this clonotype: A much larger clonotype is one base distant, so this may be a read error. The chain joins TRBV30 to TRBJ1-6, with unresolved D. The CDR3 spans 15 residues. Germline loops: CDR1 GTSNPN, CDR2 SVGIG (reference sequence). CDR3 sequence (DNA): TGTGCCTGGAGGGAGGTGAGCTCCTATAATTCACCCCTCTACTTT. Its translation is CAWREVSSYNSPLYF.

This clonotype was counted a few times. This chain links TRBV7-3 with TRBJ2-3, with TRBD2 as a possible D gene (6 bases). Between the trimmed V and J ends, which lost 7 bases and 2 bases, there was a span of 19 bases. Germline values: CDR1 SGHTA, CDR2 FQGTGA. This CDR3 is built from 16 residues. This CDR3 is CASTHLGGGNTDTQYF. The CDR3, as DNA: TGTGCCAGCACCCACCTGGGCGGAGGGAACACAGATACGCAGTATTTT.

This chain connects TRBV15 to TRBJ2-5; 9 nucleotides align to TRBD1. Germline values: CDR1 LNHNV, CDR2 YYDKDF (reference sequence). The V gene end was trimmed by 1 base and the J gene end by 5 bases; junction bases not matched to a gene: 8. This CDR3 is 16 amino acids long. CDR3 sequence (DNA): TGTGCCACCAGCAGAGTACTGGGACAGGGACACGAGACCCAGTACTTC. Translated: CATSRVLGQGHETQYF.

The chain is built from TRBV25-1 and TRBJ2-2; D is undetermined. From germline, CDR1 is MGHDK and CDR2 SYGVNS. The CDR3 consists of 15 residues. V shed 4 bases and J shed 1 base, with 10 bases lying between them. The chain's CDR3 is CASSVDYLNTGELFF. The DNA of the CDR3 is TGTGCCAGCAGTGTGGATTACTTGAACACCGGGGAGCTGTTTTTT.

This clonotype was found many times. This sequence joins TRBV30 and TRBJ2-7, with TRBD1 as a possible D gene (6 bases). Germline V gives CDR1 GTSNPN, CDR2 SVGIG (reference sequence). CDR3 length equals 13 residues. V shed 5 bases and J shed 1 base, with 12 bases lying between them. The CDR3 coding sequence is TGTGCCTGGGACATCGGACAGTCCTACGAGCAGTACTTC. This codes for CAWDIGQSYEQYF.

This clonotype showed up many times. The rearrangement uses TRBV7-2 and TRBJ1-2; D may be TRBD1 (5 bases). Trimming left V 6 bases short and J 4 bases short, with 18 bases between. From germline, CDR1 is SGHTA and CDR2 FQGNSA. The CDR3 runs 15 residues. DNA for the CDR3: TGTGCCAGCAGTTTTGCGGGACCAAGCAGCTATGGCTACACCTTC. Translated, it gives CASSFAGPSSYGYTF.

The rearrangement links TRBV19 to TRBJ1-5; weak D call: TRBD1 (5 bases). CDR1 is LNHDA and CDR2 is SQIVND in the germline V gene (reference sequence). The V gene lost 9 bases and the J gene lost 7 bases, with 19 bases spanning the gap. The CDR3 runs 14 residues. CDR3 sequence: CASSEGLGGQPQHF. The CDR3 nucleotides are TGTGCCAGCTCGGAGGGACTTGGGGGGCAGCCCCAGCATTTT.

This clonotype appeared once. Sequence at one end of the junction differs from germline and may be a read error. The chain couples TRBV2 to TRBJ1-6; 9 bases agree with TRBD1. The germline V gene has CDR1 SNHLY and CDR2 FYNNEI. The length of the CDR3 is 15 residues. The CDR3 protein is CTSSETTGGGSPHHF. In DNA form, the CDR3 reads TGTACCAGCAGTGAAACCACAGGGGGCGGTTCACCCCACCACTTT.

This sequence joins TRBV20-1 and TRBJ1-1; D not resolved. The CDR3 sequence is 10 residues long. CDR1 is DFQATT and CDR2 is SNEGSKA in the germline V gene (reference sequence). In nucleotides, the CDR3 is TGCGTTCTCTCTGGGGCTGAAGCTTTCTTT. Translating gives CVLSGAEAFF.

The CDR3 reads CATTSGGFNEQFF. As DNA, the CDR3 is TGTGCCACCACTAGCGGGGGCTTCAATGAGCAGTTCTTC. The chain is built from TRBV2 and TRBJ2-1; 11 nucleotides match TRBD2. CDR3 size: 13 residues. V trimming: 10 bases; J trimming: 6 bases; junction bases outside the gene matches: 5. The germline CDR1 and CDR2 sequences are SNHLY and FYNNEI.

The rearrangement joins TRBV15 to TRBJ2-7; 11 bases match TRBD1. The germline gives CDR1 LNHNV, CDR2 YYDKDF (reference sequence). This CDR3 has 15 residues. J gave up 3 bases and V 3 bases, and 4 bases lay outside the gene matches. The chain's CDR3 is CATSSDGTGGYEQYF. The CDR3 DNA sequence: TGTGCCACCAGCAGTGACGGGACAGGGGGCTACGAGCAGTACTTC.

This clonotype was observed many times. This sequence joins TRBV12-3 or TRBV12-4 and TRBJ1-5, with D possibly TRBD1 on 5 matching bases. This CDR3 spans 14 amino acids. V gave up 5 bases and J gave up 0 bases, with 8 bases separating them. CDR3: CASSDSYSNQPQHF. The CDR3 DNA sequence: TGTGCCAGCAGTGACAGCTATAGCAATCAGCCCCAGCATTTT.

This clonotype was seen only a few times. Written as DNA, the CDR3 is TGTGCTAGCGGGGCAGCCCTCAATGAAAAACTGTTTTTT. It encodes CASGAALNEKLFF. V usage is TRBV7-7 and J usage is TRBJ1-4; D possibly corresponds to TRBD1 (5 bases). Germline CDR1 SSHAT, CDR2 FNYEAQ (reference sequence). The CDR3 covers 13 residues. Variable domain in full (rest from reference TRBV7-7 and TRBJ1-4): GAGVSQSPRYKVTKRGQDVTLRCDPISSHATLYWYQQALGQGPEFLTYFNYEAQPDKSGLPSDRFSAERPEGSISTLTIQRTEQRDSAMYRCASGAALNEKLFFGSGTQLSVL.

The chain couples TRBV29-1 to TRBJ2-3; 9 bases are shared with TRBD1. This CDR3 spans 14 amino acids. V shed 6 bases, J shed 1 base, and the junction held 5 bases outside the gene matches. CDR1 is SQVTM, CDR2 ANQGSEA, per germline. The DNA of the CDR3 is TGCAGCGTAACCGGGACAGGGCGCACAGATACGCAGTATTTT. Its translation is CSVTGTGRTDTQYF.

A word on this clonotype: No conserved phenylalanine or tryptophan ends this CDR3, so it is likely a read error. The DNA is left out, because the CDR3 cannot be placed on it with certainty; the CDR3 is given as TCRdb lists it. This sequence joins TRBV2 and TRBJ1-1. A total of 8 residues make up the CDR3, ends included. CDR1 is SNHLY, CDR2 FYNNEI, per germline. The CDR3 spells CATASANY.

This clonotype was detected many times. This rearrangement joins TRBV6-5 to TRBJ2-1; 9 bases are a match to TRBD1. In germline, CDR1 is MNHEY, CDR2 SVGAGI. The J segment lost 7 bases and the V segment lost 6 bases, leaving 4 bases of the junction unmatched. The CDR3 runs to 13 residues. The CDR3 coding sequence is TGTGCCAGCAGGGGACAGGGTAGAAATGAGCAGTTCTTC. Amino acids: CASRGQGRNEQFF.

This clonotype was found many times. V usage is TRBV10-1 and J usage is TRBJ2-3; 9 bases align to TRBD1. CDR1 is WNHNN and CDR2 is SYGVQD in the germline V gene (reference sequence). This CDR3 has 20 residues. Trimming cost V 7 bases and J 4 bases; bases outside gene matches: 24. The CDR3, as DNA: TGCGCCAGCATTAGGAGGGGACAGGGAGAACCTAGGGAGAAGGCAGATACGCAGTATTTT. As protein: CASIRRGQGEPREKADTQYF.

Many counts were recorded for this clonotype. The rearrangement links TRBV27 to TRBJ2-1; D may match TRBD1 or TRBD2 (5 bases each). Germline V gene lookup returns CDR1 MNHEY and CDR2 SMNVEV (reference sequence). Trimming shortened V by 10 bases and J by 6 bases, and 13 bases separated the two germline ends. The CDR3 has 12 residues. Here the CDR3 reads CATSGLGNEQFF. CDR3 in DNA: TGTGCCACCTCGGGGCTTGGCAATGAGCAGTTCTTC.

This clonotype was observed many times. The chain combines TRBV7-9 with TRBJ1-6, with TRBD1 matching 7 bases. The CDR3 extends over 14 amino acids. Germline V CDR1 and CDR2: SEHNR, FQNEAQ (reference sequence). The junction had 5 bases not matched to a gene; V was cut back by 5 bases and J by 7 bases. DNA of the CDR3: TGTGCCAGCAGCCCGACAGGGTCAAATTCACCCCTCCACTTT. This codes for CASSPTGSNSPLHF.

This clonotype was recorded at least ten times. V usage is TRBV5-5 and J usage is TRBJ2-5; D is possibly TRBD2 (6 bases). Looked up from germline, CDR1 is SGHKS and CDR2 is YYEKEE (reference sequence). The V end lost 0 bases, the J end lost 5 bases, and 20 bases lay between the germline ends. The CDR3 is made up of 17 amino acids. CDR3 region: CASSLVGVGGLWETQYF. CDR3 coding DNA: TGTGCCAGCAGCTTGGTAGGGGTCGGAGGGCTATGGGAGACCCAGTACTTC.

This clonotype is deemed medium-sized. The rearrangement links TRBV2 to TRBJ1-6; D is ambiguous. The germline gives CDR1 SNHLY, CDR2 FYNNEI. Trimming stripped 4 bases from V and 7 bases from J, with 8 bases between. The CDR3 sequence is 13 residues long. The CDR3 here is CASSGFGNSPLHF. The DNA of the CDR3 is TGTGCCAGCAGTGGGTTTGGGAATTCACCCCTCCACTTT.

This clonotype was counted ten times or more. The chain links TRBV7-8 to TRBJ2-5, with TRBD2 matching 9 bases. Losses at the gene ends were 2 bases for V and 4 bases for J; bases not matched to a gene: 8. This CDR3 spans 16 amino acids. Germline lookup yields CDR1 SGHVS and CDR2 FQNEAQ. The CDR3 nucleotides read TGTGCCAGCAGCTTATATGGCGGGGGGGAGGGAGAGACCCAGTACTTC. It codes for CASSLYGGGEGETQYF.

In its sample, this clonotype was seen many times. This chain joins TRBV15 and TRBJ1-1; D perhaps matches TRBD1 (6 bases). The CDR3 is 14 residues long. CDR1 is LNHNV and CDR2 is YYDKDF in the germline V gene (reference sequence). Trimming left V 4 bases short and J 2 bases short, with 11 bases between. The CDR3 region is CATSIRGINTEAFF. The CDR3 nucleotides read TGTGCCACCAGCATCAGGGGTATTAACACTGAAGCTTTCTTT. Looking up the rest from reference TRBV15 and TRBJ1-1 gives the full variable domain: DAMVIQNPRYQVTQFGKPVTLSCSQTLNHNVMYWYQQKSSQAPKLLFHYYDKDFNNEADTPDNFQSRRPNTSFCFLDIRSPGLGDTAMYLCATSIRGINTEAFFGQGTRLTVV.

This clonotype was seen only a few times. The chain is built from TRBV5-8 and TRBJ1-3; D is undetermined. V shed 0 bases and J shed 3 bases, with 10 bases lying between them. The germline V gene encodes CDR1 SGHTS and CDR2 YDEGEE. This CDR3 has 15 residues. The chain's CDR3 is CASSLGARLGNTIYF. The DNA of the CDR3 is TGTGCCAGCAGCTTGGGGGCGCGACTTGGAAACACCATATATTTT.

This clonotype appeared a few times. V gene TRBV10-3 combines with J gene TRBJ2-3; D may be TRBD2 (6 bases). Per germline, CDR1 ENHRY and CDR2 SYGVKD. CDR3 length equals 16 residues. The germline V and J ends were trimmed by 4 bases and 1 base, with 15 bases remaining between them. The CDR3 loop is CAISATQGLRTDTQYF. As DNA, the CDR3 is TGTGCCATCAGTGCTACCCAGGGACTTCGCACAGATACGCAGTATTTT.

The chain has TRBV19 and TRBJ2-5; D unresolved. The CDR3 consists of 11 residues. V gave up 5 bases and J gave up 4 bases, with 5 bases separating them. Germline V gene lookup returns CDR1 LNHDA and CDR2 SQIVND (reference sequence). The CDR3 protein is CASSDGETQYF. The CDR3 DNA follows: TGTGCCAGTAGTGATGGAGAGACCCAGTACTTC.